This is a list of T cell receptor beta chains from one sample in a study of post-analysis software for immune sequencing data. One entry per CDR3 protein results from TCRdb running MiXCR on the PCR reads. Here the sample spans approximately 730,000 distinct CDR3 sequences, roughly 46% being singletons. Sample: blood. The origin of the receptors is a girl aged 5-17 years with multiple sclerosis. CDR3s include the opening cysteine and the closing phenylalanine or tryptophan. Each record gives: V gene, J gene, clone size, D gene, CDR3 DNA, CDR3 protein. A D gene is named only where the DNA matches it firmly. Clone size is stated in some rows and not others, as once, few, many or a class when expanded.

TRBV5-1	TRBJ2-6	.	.	TGCGCCAGCAGCCTGGACACCCAGGACTCTGGGGCCAACGTCCTGACTTTC	CASSLDTQDSGANVLTF
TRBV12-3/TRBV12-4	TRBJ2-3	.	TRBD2	TGTGCCAGCGCTTTCACCTCTAGCGGGCGGCACACAGATACGCAGTATTTT	CASAFTSSGRHTDTQYF
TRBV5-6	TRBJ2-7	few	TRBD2	TGTGCCAGCAGCTTGGGACTAGCGGTTAACGAGCAGTACTTC	CASSLGLAVNEQYF
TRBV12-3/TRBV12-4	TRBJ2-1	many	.	TGTGCCAGCAGTCAGGACCCCAGCTCCTACAATGAGCAGTTCTTC	CASSQDPSSYNEQFF
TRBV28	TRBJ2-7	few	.	TGTGCCAGCAGTCCTCCGGACAGCTTGAGGAAGTACTTC	CASSPPDSLRKYF
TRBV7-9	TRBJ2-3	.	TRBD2	TGTGCCAGCAGCTCCCGAGAGTCGGGACTAGCGGATACAGATACGCAGTATTTT	CASSSRESGLADTDTQYF
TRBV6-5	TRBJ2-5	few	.	TGTGCCAGCAGTTACTCGGGTTGGGGTTGGCAAGAGACCCAGTACTTC	CASSYSGWGWQETQYF
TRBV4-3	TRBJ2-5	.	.	TGCGCCAGCAGCCAAGCCCTATTGCAGACCCAGTACTTC	CASSQALLQTQYF
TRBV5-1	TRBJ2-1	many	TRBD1	TGCGCCAGCAGCTTCAGGGGGAATGAGCAGTTCTTC	CASSFRGNEQFF
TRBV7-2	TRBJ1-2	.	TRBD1	TGTGCCAGCAGCTACGGACAGGGGACCAACTATGGCTACACCTTC	CASSYGQGTNYGYTF
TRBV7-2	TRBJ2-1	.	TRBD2	TGTGCCAGCAGCCCCAACTACCCTAGCGGGAGCGTCGATGAGCAGTTCTTC	CASSPNYPSGSVDEQFF
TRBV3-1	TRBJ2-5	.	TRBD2	TGTGCCAGCAGCCAAGATGCCCCGACTAGCGGGCTTCAAGAGACCCAGTACTTC	CASSQDAPTSGLQETQYF
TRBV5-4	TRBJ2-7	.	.	TGTGCCAGCAGCCCCGAGGTTATGGACGAGCAGTACTTC	CASSPEVMDEQYF
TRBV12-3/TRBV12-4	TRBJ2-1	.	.	TGTGCCAGCAGTTTTGGGGCCAATGAGCAGTTCTTC	CASSFGANEQFF
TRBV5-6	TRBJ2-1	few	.	TGTGCCAGCAGCCTCATGTTGCGGAACAATGAGCAGTTCTTC	CASSLMLRNNEQFF
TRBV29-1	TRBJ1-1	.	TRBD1	TGCAGCGGGACGACAGGGGCGTTTATGAACACTGAAGCTTTCTTT	CSGTTGAFMNTEAFF
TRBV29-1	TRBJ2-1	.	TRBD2	TGCAGCGTTGAAGGGGTGGGAGGGTTCTCCTACAATGAGCAGTTCTTC	CSVEGVGGFSYNEQFF
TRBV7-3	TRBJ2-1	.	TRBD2	TGTGCCAGCAGTTGGGGCGCGGGAGATGCCAATGAGCAGTTCTTC	CASSWGAGDANEQFF
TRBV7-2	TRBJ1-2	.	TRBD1	TGTGCCAGCAGCACACGTCAGGGGGCACTTAACTATGGCTACACCTTC	CASSTRQGALNYGYTF
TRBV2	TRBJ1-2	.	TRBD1	TGTGCCAGCAGAGAGACAGGGAACGGCTACACCTTC	CASRETGNGYTF
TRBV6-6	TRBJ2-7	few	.	TGTGCCAGCAGTTACTCGACCGTCAGCGAGCAGTACTTC	CASSYSTVSEQYF
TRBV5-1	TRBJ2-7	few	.	TGTGCCAGCAGCTTAGGTGGTAGCGGCTCCTACGAGCAGTACTTC	CASSLGGSGSYEQYF
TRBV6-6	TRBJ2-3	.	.	TGTGCCAGCAGTACCACGAGAGGGCGAGGCACAGATACGCAGTATTTT	CASSTTRGRGTDTQYF
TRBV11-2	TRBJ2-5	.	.	TGTGCCAGCAGCACCCCCCGCGACGCACACCAAGAGACCCAGTACTTC	CASSTPRDAHQETQYF
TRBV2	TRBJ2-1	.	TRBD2	TGTGCCAGCAGTGAAGCGCTTCTGCGGGAGGATGGCAATGAGCAGTTCTTC	CASSEALLREDGNEQFF
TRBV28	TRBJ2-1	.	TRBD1	TGTGCCAGCATCGCGACCGGGACAGGGCCCCACAATGAGCAGTTCTTC	CASIATGTGPHNEQFF
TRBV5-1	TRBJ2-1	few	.	TGCGCCAGCAGCTCCCGGGACCATCTTAACAATGAGCAGTTCTTC	CASSSRDHLNNEQFF
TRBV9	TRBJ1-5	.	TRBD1	TGTGCCAGCAGCGGGGGGACAGATAGCAATCAGCCCCAGCATTTT	CASSGGTDSNQPQHF
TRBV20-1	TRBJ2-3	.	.	TGCAGTGCGGGACGAGACCGCACAGATACGCAGTATTTT	CSAGRDRTDTQYF
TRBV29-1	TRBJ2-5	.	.	TGCAGCGTTGGAGGCACAGCGAGTCCCCAGTACTTC	CSVGGTASPQYF
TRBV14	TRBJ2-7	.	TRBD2	TGTGCCAGCAGCCGTCCTAGCGGCCTATCCTACGAGCAGTACTTC	CASSRPSGLSYEQYF
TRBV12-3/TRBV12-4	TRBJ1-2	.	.	TGTGCCGGCAGTTTTCAAACAAGTGCCTATGGCTACACCTTC	CAGSFQTSAYGYTF
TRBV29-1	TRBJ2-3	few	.	TGCAGCGTTGAGGGGCGCTATACGCAGTATTTT	CSVEGRYTQYF
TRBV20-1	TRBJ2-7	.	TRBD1	TGCAGTGCGAACACCTACGGGACAGGGGGCTACGAGCAGTACTTC	CSANTYGTGGYEQYF